A single sample gave rise to the 10 T cell receptor beta chains below, sequenced in a study of Ad26.COV2.S vaccination and SARS-CoV-2 variants. Profiling relied on immunoSEQ multiplex PCR, and the TCRdb table lists in-frame clones only, not all of them. The sample shows approximately 140,000 clones, 75% to 90% of them seen only once. Sequenced material: peripheral blood, taken after recovery from COVID-19. These receptors were collected from a human donor who had recovered from COVID-19.

The chain has TRBV7-2 and TRBJ2-3; 10 bases are shared with TRBD2. Germline CDR1 SGHTA, CDR2 FQGNSA. With 6 bases clipped from V and 8 bases from J, the junction kept 11 bases outside the gene matches. There are 15 residues in the CDR3. The CDR3: CASRFSGGAGSTQYF. CDR3 coding DNA: TGTGCCAGCAGATTCAGCGGGGGGGCGGGAAGTACGCAGTATTTT. Variable domain in full (rest from reference TRBV7-2 and TRBJ2-3): GAGVSQSPSNKVTEKGKDVELRCDPISGHTALYWYRQSLGQGLEFLIYFQGNSAPDKSGLPSDRFSAERTGGSVSTLTIQRTQQEDSAVYLCASRFSGGAGSTQYFGPGTRLTVL.

The J gene is TRBJ1-5, the V gene TRBV10-3; D remains unclear. Trimming left V 0 bases short and J 6 bases short, with 3 bases between. The CDR3 runs to 12 residues. Germline values: CDR1 ENHRY, CDR2 SYGVKD. The CDR3 bases are TGTGCCATCAGTGAGTCAGCTCAGCCCCAGCATTTT. Protein product: CAISESAQPQHF.

The genes are TRBV5-1 and TRBJ2-1; TRBD2 might be the D (7 bases). The length of the CDR3 is 13 residues. Germline V gene lookup returns CDR1 SGHRS and CDR2 YFSETQ. The V end lost 9 bases, the J end lost 6 bases, and 16 bases lay between the germline ends. The DNA for the CDR3 is TGCGCCACCCGAGGGGGGGCGGGCAATGAGCAGTTCTTC. It encodes CATRGGAGNEQFF.

This clone was counted only a few times. V gene TRBV28 combines with J gene TRBJ1-2; D gene uncertain. Trimming cost V 7 bases and J 5 bases, with 11 bases left between them. CDR3 length: 12 residues. CDR1 MDHEN and CDR2 SYDVKM come from the germline V gene. The chain's CDR3 is CASTARGYGYTF. The DNA for the CDR3 is TGTGCCAGCACCGCTCGTGGATATGGCTACACCTTC.

The rearrangement joins TRBV30 to TRBJ2-7; a weak D match, TRBD1 (6 bases). The CDR3 length is 14 residues. V was shortened by 3 bases and J by 3 bases, with 15 bases between the two germline ends. CDR1 and CDR2 (germline): GTSNPN, SVGIG (reference sequence). CDR3 protein: CAWRGAGQFYEQYF. The CDR3, as DNA: TGTGCCTGGAGAGGGGCCGGACAGTTCTACGAGCAGTACTTC.

V and J are TRBV5-4 and TRBJ2-1; 11 positions agree with TRBD2. Germline CDR1 reads SGHNT; CDR2 reads YYREEE (reference sequence). The CDR3 contains 15 residues. The V gene end was trimmed by 0 bases and the J gene end by 6 bases; junction bases not matched to a gene: 2. CDR3 residues: CASSLVAGGGNEQFF. The CDR3 nucleotides are TGTGCCAGCAGCTTGGTAGCGGGGGGGGGCAATGAGCAGTTCTTC. The whole variable domain, filled in from reference TRBV5-4 and TRBJ2-1, reads ETGVTQSPTHLIKTRGQQVTLRCSSQSGHNTVSWYQQALGQGPQFIFQYYREEENGRGNFPPRFSGLQFPNYSSELNVNALELDDSALYLCASSLVAGGGNEQFFGPGTRLTVL.

V usage is TRBV14 and J usage is TRBJ1-6; 8 positions agree with TRBD1. The CDR3 sequence is 15 residues long. Germline assignment: CDR1 SGHDN and CDR2 FVKESK. Trimming took 4 bases from V and 8 from J; bases not matched to a gene: 7. In DNA, the CDR3 is TGTGCCAGCAGCCCGGTGACAGGGGCGTATTCACCCCTCCACTTT. Its protein product is CASSPVTGAYSPLHF.

The chain employs TRBV28 and TRBJ2-1; the match to TRBD1 covers 11 bases. V lost 4 bases, J lost 3 bases, and 2 bases stayed unmatched. This CDR3 region has 15 residues. The germline CDR1 and CDR2 sequences are MDHEN and SYDVKM. CDR3 coding DNA: TGTGCCAGCAGTTCGGGACAGGGGGACTACAATGAGCAGTTCTTC. It specifies CASSSGQGDYNEQFF.

The chain joins TRBV2 to TRBJ1-4, with D unresolved. Trimming pared 3 bases from V and 2 bases from J, leaving 7 bases between. Germline-derived CDR1 and CDR2 are SNHLY and FYNNEI. CDR3 length: 14 amino acids. This CDR3 is CASSEAGTNEKLFF. The DNA of the CDR3 is TGTGCCAGCAGTGAGGCGGGCACTAATGAAAAACTGTTTTTT.

The chain recombines TRBV18 with TRBJ1-6; D is ambiguous. V shed 6 bases and J shed 5 bases, with 11 bases lying between them. The CDR3 consists of 14 residues. The germline V gene encodes CDR1 KGHSH and CDR2 LQKENI. CDR3 DNA: TGTGCCAGCTCTCTGGACGGAAATAATTCACCCCTCCACTTT. Protein sequence: CASSLDGNNSPLHF. The full variable domain, its missing parts supplied by reference TRBV18 and TRBJ1-6, is NAGVMQNPRHLVRRRGQEARLRCSPMKGHSHVYWYRQLPEEGLKFMVYLQKENIIDESGMPKERFSAEFPKEGPSILRIQQVVRGDSAAYFCASSLDGNNSPLHFGNGTRLTVT.